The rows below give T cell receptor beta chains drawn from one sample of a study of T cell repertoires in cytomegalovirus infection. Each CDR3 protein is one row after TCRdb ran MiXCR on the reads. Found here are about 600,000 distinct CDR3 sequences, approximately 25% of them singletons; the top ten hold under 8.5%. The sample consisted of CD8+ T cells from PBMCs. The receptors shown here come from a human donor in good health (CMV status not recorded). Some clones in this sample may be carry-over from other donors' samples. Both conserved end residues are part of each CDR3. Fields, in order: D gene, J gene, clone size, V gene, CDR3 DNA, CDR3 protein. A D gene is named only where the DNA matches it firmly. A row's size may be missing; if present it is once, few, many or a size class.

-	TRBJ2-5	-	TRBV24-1	TGTGCCACCTGTGAAGCAGGGGCAGAGACCCAGTACTTC	CATCEAGAETQYF
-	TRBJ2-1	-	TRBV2	TGTGCCACCCCACTGAATGCCAAGAGCTCCTACAATGAGCAGTTCTTC	CATPLNAKSSYNEQFF
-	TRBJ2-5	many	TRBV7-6	TGTGCCAGCAGCTTAATACCCGACAGGCAAGAGACCCAGTACTTC	CASSLIPDRQETQYF
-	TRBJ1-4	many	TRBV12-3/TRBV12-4	TGTGCCAGCAGTTTAGGGCCTGGCGAAAAACTGTTTTTT	CASSLGPGEKLFF
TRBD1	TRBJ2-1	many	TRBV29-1	TGCAGCGTTGAATATGGGGACAGTCAGTTCTTC	CSVEYGDSQFF
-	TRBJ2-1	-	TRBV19	TGTGCCAGTAGTACTAAAGCGGTGGGGGGGCACTCCTACAATGAGCAGTTCTTC	CASSTKAVGGHSYNEQFF
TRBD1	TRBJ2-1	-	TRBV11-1	TGTGCCAGCAGCCAGCGCGGGACAGGGGCTTACAATGAGCAGTTCTTC	CASSQRGTGAYNEQFF
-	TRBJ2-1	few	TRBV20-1	TGCAGTGCCCCAAGGTCTGGGTACAATGAGCAGTTCTTC	CSAPRSGYNEQFF
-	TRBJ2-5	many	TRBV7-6	TGTGCCAGCAGCTTAGCGCTTTTACGGGGAAAGAAAGAGACCCAGTACTTC	CASSLALLRGKKETQYF
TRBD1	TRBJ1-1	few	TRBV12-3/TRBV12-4	TGTGCCAGCAGTTTAGTGACAGGGAGGTCCCCTACTGAAGCTTTCTTT	CASSLVTGRSPTEAFF
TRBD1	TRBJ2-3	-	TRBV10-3	TGTGCCATCAGTGAGACCCGACAGGGCCTCGCGGCAGATACGCAGTATTTT	CAISETRQGLAADTQYF
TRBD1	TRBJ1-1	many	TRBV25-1	TGTGCCAGCAGGGACAGGGGAGACACTGAAGCTTTCTTT	CASRDRGDTEAFF
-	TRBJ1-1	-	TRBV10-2	TGCGCCAGCAGTGAGGAGGGGCGCGGCACTGAAGCTTTCTTT	CASSEEGRGTEAFF
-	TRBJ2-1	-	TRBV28	TGTGCCAGCAGTTCACTCTACAGGGAAAATGAGCAGTTCTTC	CASSSLYRENEQFF
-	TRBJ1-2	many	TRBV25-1	TGTGCCAGTGCAGGGCTGGCAATCTATGGCTACACCTTC	CASAGLAIYGYTF
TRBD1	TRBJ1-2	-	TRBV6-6	TGTGCCAGCAGTGCCCCCTTTGACAGGGTAAACTATGGCTACACCTTC	CASSAPFDRVNYGYTF
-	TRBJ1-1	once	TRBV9	TGTGCCAGCAGCGTAGCGGATACGAACACTGAAGCTTTCTTT	CASSVADTNTEAFF
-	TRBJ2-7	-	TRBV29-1	TGCAGCGTTGAAGGAGGGACACCCGCTGGCCAGTACTTC	CSVEGGTPAGQYF
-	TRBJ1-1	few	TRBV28	TGTGCCAGCAGTCCATCCACGGGACACCTGAACACTGAAGCTTTCTTT	CASSPSTGHLNTEAFF